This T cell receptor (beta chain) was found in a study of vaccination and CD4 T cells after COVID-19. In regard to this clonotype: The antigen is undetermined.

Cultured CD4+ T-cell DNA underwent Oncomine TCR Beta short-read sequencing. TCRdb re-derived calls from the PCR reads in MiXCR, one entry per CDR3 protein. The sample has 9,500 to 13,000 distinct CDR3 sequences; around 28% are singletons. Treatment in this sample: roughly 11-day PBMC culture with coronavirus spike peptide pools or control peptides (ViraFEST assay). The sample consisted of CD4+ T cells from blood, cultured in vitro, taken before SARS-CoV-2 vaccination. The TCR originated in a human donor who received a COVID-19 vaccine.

The CDR3 loop is CASSLARGSTEAFF. Here the CDR3 DNA reads TGCGCCAGCAGCTTGGCGAGGGGTAGCACTGAAGCTTTCTTT. This chain connects TRBV5-1 to TRBJ1-1, with D possibly TRBD1 on 5 matching bases. The V end was cut by 0 bases, the J end by 4 bases, with 10 bases between. Germline CDR1 SGHRS, CDR2 YFSETQ. The CDR3 extends over 14 amino acids.